These 30 T cell receptor beta chains were all obtained from the same sample, sequenced in a study of T-cell reconstitution after alpha-beta-depleted transplantation in children. Construction of the TCRbeta library involved unique molecular identifiers. TCRdb independently ran MiXCR on the PCR reads; one entry per CDR3 protein. The sample carries roughly 82,000 distinct CDR3 sequences, 12% to 15% recorded once. The sample was PBMCs, mostly from graft donor cells, taken 180 days after TCRalphabeta/CD19-depleted stem cell transplant. Receptors were obtained from a male patient aged 2-15 years who had a stem cell transplant for acute lymphoblastic leukemia, so the T cells may come from the graft donor.

This clonotype showed up just a few times. The V gene is TRBV9, the J gene TRBJ1-3; D is undetermined. The V gene lost 7 bases and the J gene lost 3 bases, with 11 bases spanning the gap. The CDR3 contains 13 residues. Germline assignment: CDR1 SGDLS and CDR2 YYNGEE. CDR3 in DNA: TGTGCCAGCGGCCGGGTGAATGGAAACACCATATATTTT. Translated: CASGRVNGNTIYF. The entire variable domain, with the rest obtained from reference TRBV9 and TRBJ1-3, is as follows: DSGVTQTPKHLITATGQRVTLRCSPRSGDLSVYWYQQSLDQGLQFLIQYYNGEERAKGNILERFSAQQFPDLHSELNLSSLELGDSALYFCASGRVNGNTIYFGEGSWLTVV.

This clonotype was observed a few times. V usage is TRBV28 and J usage is TRBJ2-3; D is uncertain. The germline gives CDR1 MDHEN, CDR2 SYDVKM. V was clipped by 1 base and J by 0 bases, with 8 bases between them. This CDR3 region has 15 residues. CDR3 region: CASSLSGSSTDTQYF. The CDR3 DNA reads TGTGCCAGCAGTTTATCCGGGTCTAGCACAGATACGCAGTATTTT.

This clonotype was observed many times. The V call is TRBV5-6, the J call TRBJ1-5; no clear D. The germline V gene encodes CDR1 SGHDT and CDR2 YYEEEE. The CDR3 consists of 14 residues. V lost 2 bases and J lost 1, with 7 bases in between. The CDR3 DNA sequence: TGTGCCAGCAGCTTTCGAACGAGCAATCAGCCCCAGCATTTT. Translating gives CASSFRTSNQPQHF.

The chain couples TRBV7-9 to TRBJ2-1; the D gene is possibly TRBD1 (6 bases). V lost 5 bases, J lost 5 bases, and 13 bases lay in between. This CDR3 has 14 residues. CDR1 SEHNR and CDR2 FQNEAQ come from the germline V gene (reference sequence). CDR3 DNA sequence: TGTGCCAGCAGCACACGACAGGAAAACAATGAGCAGTTCTTC. Its protein is CASSTRQENNEQFF.

The chain employs TRBV7-6 and TRBJ1-2, with D possibly being TRBD1 (5 bases). From germline, CDR1 is SGHVS and CDR2 FNYEAQ. This CDR3 has 13 amino acids. V shed 0 bases and J shed 8 bases, with 10 bases lying between them. CDR3 protein: CASSLAQGGGYTF. The CDR3, as DNA: TGTGCCAGCAGCTTAGCCCAGGGAGGAGGCTACACCTTC.

This chain links TRBV27 with TRBJ2-7; 7 bases line up with TRBD1. CDR3 length: 18 amino acids. Germline CDR1 is MNHEY and CDR2 is SMNVEV (reference sequence). The V segment lost 4 bases and the J segment 2 bases; nucleotides outside the gene matches: 17. The CDR3 nucleotides read TGTGCCAGCAGTTCGGGGACAGTACCTCTATACGTTCCCTACGAGCAGTACTTC. This codes for CASSSGTVPLYVPYEQYF.

A few counts support this clonotype. This chain joins TRBV2 and TRBJ1-4; D gene ambiguous. Trimming cost V 4 bases and J 2 bases, with 8 bases left between them. This CDR3 is 14 amino acids long. Germline V gene data show CDR1 as SNHLY and CDR2 as FYNNEI. CDR3 bases: TGTGCCAGCAGTGTACGGTTCACTAATGAAAAACTGTTTTTT. Translated, it gives CASSVRFTNEKLFF. Looking up the rest from reference TRBV2 and TRBJ1-4 gives the full variable domain: EPEVTQTPSHQVTQMGQEVILRCVPISNHLYFYWYRQILGQKVEFLVSFYNNEISEKSEIFDDQFSVERPDGSNFTLKIRSTKLEDSAMYFCASSVRFTNEKLFFGSGTQLSVL.

This clonotype was observed a handful of times. The chain is built from TRBV11-2 and TRBJ2-7; the D is unclear. Per the germline V gene, CDR1 is SGHAT and CDR2 is FQNNGV. This CDR3 has 13 residues. V lost 5 bases, J lost 6 bases, and 14 bases lay in between. The chain's CDR3 is CASSAKGRVEQYF. The CDR3 DNA sequence: TGTGCCAGCAGCGCAAAGGGAAGGGTCGAGCAGTACTTC.

This clonotype has a handful of counts. This chain joins TRBV10-3 and TRBJ1-2; D not certain. Looked up from germline, CDR1 is ENHRY and CDR2 is SYGVKD. The ends were cut back, 4 bases at V and 4 bases at J, with 7 bases in the middle. This CDR3 is built from 12 residues. CDR3 DNA: TGTGCCATCAGTGTACAGACCTATGGCTACACCTTC. It translates to CAISVQTYGYTF.

This clonotype was found a few times. This chain connects TRBV7-9 to TRBJ1-5; 8 nucleotides match TRBD1. The germline gives CDR1 SEHNR, CDR2 FQNEAQ (reference sequence). Trimming removed 5 bases from V and 2 bases from J; junction bases left unmatched: 2. The CDR3 has 14 amino acids. The CDR3: CASSGGQGNQPQHF. CDR3 nucleotide sequence: TGTGCCAGCAGCGGGGGACAGGGCAATCAGCCCCAGCATTTT.

The DNA of the CDR3 is TGTGCCACCCGACAGGGGGCAACGGGGGAGCTGTTTTTT. This encodes CATRQGATGELFF. This chain links TRBV24-1 with TRBJ2-2; 10 bases map to TRBD1. The CDR3 spans 13 residues. Germline loops: CDR1 KGHDR, CDR2 SFDVKD. The trim removed 9 bases at V and 8 bases at J, leaving 5 bases unmatched.

A single count supports this clonotype. The rearrangement links TRBV4-3 to TRBJ2-3; 11 bases match TRBD2. Looked up from germline, CDR1 is LGHNA and CDR2 is YSLEER. The ends lost 3 bases at V and 4 bases at J; junction bases unmatched: 12. The CDR3 is 18 residues long. Written as DNA, the CDR3 is TGCGCCAGCAGCCAGGGTTTACTAGCGGGGGCGATATCAGATACGCAGTATTTT. Encoded protein: CASSQGLLAGAISDTQYF.

This sequence joins TRBV12-3 or TRBV12-4 and TRBJ2-3; 9 bases align to TRBD2. The CDR3 covers 15 residues. Unmatched junction bases numbered 6, after V lost 6 bases and J lost 2 bases. The CDR3 is CASSYSGGYTDTQYF. CDR3 nucleotides: TGTGCCAGCAGCTATAGCGGGGGCTACACAGATACGCAGTATTTT.

V and J are TRBV6-5 and TRBJ1-2; 7 nucleotides line up with TRBD1. CDR3 length: 19 amino acids. The V gene's germline CDR1 is MNHEY and CDR2 SVGAGI. The V gene end was trimmed by 4 bases and the J gene end by 4 bases; junction bases not matched to a gene: 21. CDR3 sequence reads: CASSSAIPSEGQTSYGYTF. CDR3 nucleotide sequence: TGTGCCAGCAGTTCCGCAATCCCCTCCGAGGGACAGACCTCCTATGGCTACACCTTC.

There are a few counts of this clonotype. This chain connects TRBV19 to TRBJ2-6; D not resolved. In germline, CDR1 is LNHDA, CDR2 SQIVND (reference sequence). V lost 3 bases to trimming and J lost 2 bases, with 8 bases between them. This CDR3 is 15 amino acids long. The CDR3 here is CASSMWAAGANVLTF. The CDR3 coding sequence is TGTGCCAGTAGTATGTGGGCAGCTGGGGCCAACGTCCTGACTTTC.

The chain carries TRBV9 and TRBJ2-3; tentatively, D is TRBD2 (6 bases). V lost 4 bases and J 6 bases, leaving 15 bases between the germline ends. There are 14 residues in the CDR3. Germline assignment: CDR1 SGDLS and CDR2 YYNGEE. Here the CDR3 DNA reads TGTGCCAGCAGCCGGGACTCGCCTCGGGATACGCAGTATTTT. Encoded protein: CASSRDSPRDTQYF.

This clonotype has more than one count but fewer than ten. This chain connects TRBV5-1 to TRBJ1-2, with a tentative D call TRBD1 (5 bases). Per germline, CDR1 SGHRS and CDR2 YFSETQ. The CDR3 contains 13 residues. V was clipped by 0 bases and J by 3 bases, with 6 bases between them. In nucleotides, the CDR3 is TGCGCCAGCAGCTTGGTGGGACACTATGGCTACACCTTC. Translated: CASSLVGHYGYTF.

V gene TRBV7-9 combines with J gene TRBJ2-5, with D hard to call. CDR3 size: 14 residues. Trimming removed 2 bases at V and 1 base at J, with 8 bases between. CDR1 and CDR2 from the germline V gene are SEHNR and FQNEAQ (reference sequence). The CDR3 loop is CASSLNWPQETQYF. In DNA form, the CDR3 reads TGTGCCAGCAGCTTAAACTGGCCCCAAGAGACCCAGTACTTC.

This rearrangement joins TRBV19 to TRBJ2-1; TRBD1 aligns across 11 bases. Germline CDR1 and CDR2: LNHDA and SQIVND (reference sequence). The CDR3 runs to 16 residues. The junction had 11 bases not matched to a gene; V was cut back by 2 bases and J by 11 bases. The CDR3 protein is CASSIRLPGQGDQQFF. The CDR3 bases are TGTGCCAGTAGTATAAGACTCCCGGGACAGGGGGATCAGCAGTTCTTC. Full variable domain (remainder filled in from reference TRBV19 and TRBJ2-1): DGGITQSPKYLFRKEGQNVTLSCEQNLNHDAMYWYRQDPGQGLRLIYYSQIVNDFQKGDIAEGYSVSREKKESFPLTVTSAQKNPTAFYLCASSIRLPGQGDQQFFGPGTRLTVL.

As to this clonotype: At one end the junction does not follow the germline gene, possibly because of a read error. CDR3 in DNA: TGCAGTGCTGCACCTTCGACAGGGGTTAACCATGGCGACACCTTC. This gives the protein CSAAPSTGVNHGDTF. The chain has TRBV20-1 and TRBJ1-2; 8 bases map to TRBD1. The germline CDR1 and CDR2 sequences are DFQATT and SNEGSKA (reference sequence). CDR3 size: 15 residues.

In this sample, this clonotype turned up many times. The chain combines TRBV7-9 with TRBJ1-1; D possibly corresponds to TRBD1 (5 bases). The CDR3 covers 11 residues. Trimming took 6 bases from V and 11 from J, leaving 13 bases between them. Germline lookup yields CDR1 SEHNR and CDR2 FQNEAQ (reference sequence). CDR3 DNA: TGTGCCAGCAGACTCGACAGAGGCGCTTTCTTT. Protein: CASRLDRGAFF.

This clonotype was seen repeatedly, ten times or more. The CDR3 coding sequence is TGTGCCAGCAGCGACTATCGATCCCTAGAGACCCAGTACTTC. Protein sequence: CASSDYRSLETQYF. V and J are TRBV12-3 or TRBV12-4 and TRBJ2-5; tentatively, D is TRBD2 (5 bases). The CDR3 has 14 amino acids. Trimming stripped 6 bases from V and 4 bases from J, with 15 bases between.

This clonotype was recorded a few times. V is TRBV5-1 and J is TRBJ2-5, with D possibly TRBD1 on 5 matching bases. The length of the CDR3 is 14 residues. Per germline, CDR1 SGHRS and CDR2 YFSETQ. V was cut by 4 bases and J by 3 bases, with 13 bases left in between. The CDR3 protein is CASSPVDSEETQYF. CDR3 coding DNA: TGCGCCAGCAGCCCAGTAGACAGTGAAGAGACCCAGTACTTC.

This clonotype was detected many times. V is TRBV7-9 and J is TRBJ2-5; 7 nucleotides agree with TRBD1. CDR3 size: 15 residues. Germline CDR1 and CDR2: SEHNR and FQNEAQ (reference sequence). Unmatched junction bases numbered 7, after V lost 1 base and J lost 5 bases. CDR3 sequence reads: CASSLVKGAKETQYF. The CDR3 bases are TGTGCCAGCAGCTTAGTCAAGGGGGCAAAGGAGACCCAGTACTTC. The complete variable domain, with remaining parts taken from reference TRBV7-9 and TRBJ2-5, reads DTGVSQNPRHKITKRGQNVTFRCDPISEHNRLYWYRQTLGQGPEFLTYFQNEAQLEKSRLLSDRFSAERPKGSFSTLEIQRTEQGDSAMYLCASSLVKGAKETQYFGPGTRLLVL.

There are a few counts of this clonotype. The gene calls are TRBV20-1 and TRBJ1-1; no definite D call. The ends were cut back, 0 bases at V and 8 bases at J, with 16 bases in the middle. This CDR3 has 14 residues. Per germline, CDR1 DFQATT and CDR2 SNEGSKA (reference sequence). Here the CDR3 reads CSARDSLLAREAFF. In DNA form, the CDR3 reads TGCAGTGCTAGAGATTCTCTGCTGGCTCGCGAAGCTTTCTTT.

This chain uses TRBV4-2 with TRBJ2-5; D gene uncertain. CDR1 and CDR2 (germline): LGHNA, YNFKEQ. The length of the CDR3 is 20 residues. V was pared by 0 bases and J by 1 base, with 24 bases between. The CDR3 sequence: CASSQDSSSRRVWGQETQYF. In DNA form, the CDR3 reads TGTGCCAGCAGCCAAGATTCCTCCAGCCGTAGGGTTTGGGGCCAAGAGACCCAGTACTTC.

This clonotype was counted between two and nine times. The gene calls are TRBV5-1 and TRBJ2-7; possible D gene TRBD1, 5 bases. This CDR3 spans 16 amino acids. Germline V CDR1 and CDR2: SGHRS, YFSETQ. Trimming removed 4 bases from V and 0 bases from J, with 17 bases in between. This chain's CDR3 is CASSLGAPGGSYEQYF. The CDR3 nucleotides read TGCGCCAGCAGCCTTGGGGCCCCTGGCGGCTCCTACGAGCAGTACTTC.

This clonotype was detected only a few times. The chain carries TRBV5-1 and TRBJ2-1, with 8 bases fitting TRBD2. CDR3 length equals 14 residues. V lost 4 bases to trimming and J lost 9 bases; unmatched junction nucleotides: 9. Germline CDR1 is SGHRS and CDR2 is YFSETQ. In DNA form, the CDR3 reads TGCGCCAGCAGCCCTGGGACTAGGGCCCCTGAGCAGTTCTTC. Translated: CASSPGTRAPEQFF. Complete variable domain (other parts from reference TRBV5-1 and TRBJ2-1): KAGVTQTPRYLIKTRGQQVTLSCSPISGHRSVSWYQQTPGQGLQFLFEYFSETQRNKGNFPGRFSGRQFSNSRSEMNVSTLELGDSALYLCASSPGTRAPEQFFGPGTRLTVL.

The chain combines TRBV5-1 with TRBJ1-1, with D unresolved. V shed 2 bases and J shed 0 bases, with 8 bases lying between them. Germline V lookup: CDR1 SGHRS, CDR2 YFSETQ. The CDR3 contains 14 residues. CDR3 residues: CASSFGGVNTEAFF. The CDR3 bases are TGCGCCAGCAGCTTTGGCGGGGTGAACACTGAAGCTTTCTTT. Combining the CDR3 with reference TRBV5-1 and TRBJ1-1 gives the whole variable domain KAGVTQTPRYLIKTRGQQVTLSCSPISGHRSVSWYQQTPGQGLQFLFEYFSETQRNKGNFPGRFSGRQFSNSRSEMNVSTLELGDSALYLCASSFGGVNTEAFFGQGTRLTVV.

In its sample, this clonotype was seen many times. The chain joins TRBV5-1 to TRBJ2-3; TRBD1 agrees at 12 bases. J gave up 6 bases and V 5 bases, and 13 bases lay outside the gene matches. Per germline, CDR1 SGHRS and CDR2 YFSETQ. The CDR3 is made up of 17 amino acids. The DNA of the CDR3 is TGCGCCAGCAGGTGGGATGGGACAGGGGGCGCGAGGGATACGCAGTATTTT. The encoded protein is CASRWDGTGGARDTQYF. Supplemented by reference TRBV5-1 and TRBJ2-3, the full variable domain reads KAGVTQTPRYLIKTRGQQVTLSCSPISGHRSVSWYQQTPGQGLQFLFEYFSETQRNKGNFPGRFSGRQFSNSRSEMNVSTLELGDSALYLCASRWDGTGGARDTQYFGPGTRLTVL.